This T cell receptor (beta chain) was captured in a study of blood T cells in healthy people across ages (dated by TCRdb to the mid-2010s). Broadly, across the study: In model experiments, roughly one uniquely barcoded TCR beta cDNA molecule per two T cells was captured by template switching. The study measured age-related changes in TCR beta repertoire diversity using deep sequencing normalized with unique cDNA molecular identifiers. Donors were grouped into four age groups: young (average 16 years), middle-aged (39), aged (about 59) and long-lived (about 89). To avoid experimental bias, donors of different ages were randomly spread across the sequencing lanes. Two additional independent replicas of 1 million unique cDNA reads from the same blood draw were analyzed for two donors (one aged 18 to 30 and one aged 80 or older). Overall results and qualifications from the work: Observed TCR beta diversity per million T cells fell roughly linearly with age, and a significant reduction was already apparent by age around 44. The long-lived group showed more naive CD4+ T cells, fewer expanded clones and increased TCR diversity than the aged group, suggesting age selection. Donor CMV infection status was unknown, potentially confounding age-related changes in expanded clonotypes. The percentage of naive T cells measured by flow cytometry correlated strongly with observed TCR beta diversity. Total diversity estimates from one million sequenced T cells were considered lower bounds and underestimates. Since profiling was done on bulk unsorted PBMCs, naive and antigen-experienced compartments could not be conclusively compared.

The approximately 40 donors, aged roughly 6 to 90 years, were systemically healthy Caucasian individuals from Russia. Ten milliliters of peripheral blood were drawn from each donor into EDTA-treated Vacutainer tubes. PBMCs were isolated by Ficoll-Paque density-gradient centrifugation, with at least 6 million obtained per sample. Trizol reagent was used to extract total RNA from PBMCs, with at least 5.5 micrograms per sample. The percentages of naive CD45RAhigh/CD27high T cells were determined by flow cytometry on a PBMC aliquot from every donor. As regards this clonotype: Its antigen is not yet known. Base qualities are not provided; no much larger clone lies one nucleotide away.

The method behind the library was 5' RACE. TCRdb shows the sequencer as Illumina HiSeq 2500. A second about 6 to 11 cycle PCR used a sample-barcoded 5' primer and a J-beta primer mix. Each TCR beta cDNA molecule received a unique molecular identifier from a template-switch 5' adaptor carrying 12 random nucleotides. At least 2.5 million CDR3-containing paired-end reads were obtained from each sample. All of the RNA was converted into first-strand cDNA using the Mint cDNA synthesis kit, with a TRBC-specific oligonucleotide serving as the primer. All cDNA was treated with uracil-DNA glycosylase and then went through a first 18-cycle PCR with the universal primers M1SS and BC2_uni_R. Regarding the original processing steps: Each sample was normalized by randomly selecting 1 million high-quality reads, each carrying a distinct molecular identifier. Reads sharing molecular identifiers were discarded rather than binned into consensus sequences. MiTCR, with a Q25 quality threshold and the strictest error-elimination algorithm, was used for CDR3 identification, clonotype clustering and error correction. A nonparametric unseen species model with Euler transformation was used to estimate a lower bound on total TCR beta diversity. The public sequencing data were trimmed at Q25 with fastp and processed into clonotypes with MiXCR by TCRdb, which kept only in-frame beta chains. Under each unique CDR3 protein, matching rows form one entry showing the most common genes and DNA. TCRdb's processing, not the authors' own work, is the source of the V and J calls. This sample lists approximately 1,000,000 distinct CDR3 sequences; around two fifths were detected once. The top ten clones comprise 13% of the sample.

CDR1 and CDR2 are drawn from the germline V gene: MNHEY, SVGAGI. Relative to germline, V is missing 10 bases and J is missing 7 bases, with 13 bases of the junction outside any gene match. From the cysteine up to the phenylalanine, the CDR3 has a length of 14 residues. Only the CDR3 region is kept as DNA, spanning 42 bases read in frame from base 1. The rearranged segments are TRBV6-5 and TRBJ2-1; the junction holds 7 bases that match TRBD1. Sequenced input: blood. The TCR was taken from a man younger than 30 in good health. DNA sequence: TGTGCCACCCTGCCGGGGCAGGGGGTGAATGAGCAGTTCTTC. Its translation is CATLPGQGVNEQFF.